The clone carrying this T cell receptor (beta chain) was counted a single time. The target antigen is unknown. Generated by immunoSEQ multiplex PCR, the TCRdb table keeps only in-frame clones and is missing some. Among 150,000 to 200,000 clones listed, approximately 61% were seen once. Donors, without exception, were Caucasian adults residing in Nashville, Tennessee. The sample is drawn from a study of shared clonotypes between healthy human individuals. Whole-study findings and limits: Collection of samples was limited to blood; tissue repertoires likely differ. Naive subsets generally exceeded memory subsets in estimated richness. An effect of sequencing depth on clonotype sharing among donors was expected.

CDR3 length: 13 amino acids. Germline CDR1 KGHSH, CDR2 LQKENI. With 3 bases clipped from V and 5 bases from J, the junction kept 3 bases outside the gene matches. The clonotype was recovered from a man younger than 45 in good health. The sample consisted of memory CD4+ T cells sorted from blood. Subset described: CD45RA-negative fraction. The chain recombines TRBV18 with TRBJ2-5; 7 bases are shared with TRBD1. DNA of the CDR3: TGTGCCAGCTCACCCGGGACAGCGGAGACCCAGTACTTC. Translating it yields CASSPGTAETQYF.